Each of the 14 T cell receptor beta chains below was sequenced from the same sample in a study of Graves' ophthalmopathy and Graves' hyperthyroidism. Amplification from RNA transcripts yielded the TCR beta CDR3 regions. HTBI primers primed a first-round RT-PCR, and a second-round multiplex PCR followed. TCRdb redid the calling of the multiplex PCR reads with MiXCR, one entry per CDR3 protein. The sample carries under 350,000 distinct CDR3 sequences, about a sixth recorded once. The source material was peripheral blood. The receptors come from an adult man with Graves' ophthalmopathy.

This clonotype was recorded many times. The chain has TRBV7-2 and TRBJ2-7; the D gene is possibly TRBD2 (6 bases). With 5 bases removed from V and 11 bases from J, the gap between germline ends came to 19 bases. The CDR3 is 13 amino acids. The V gene's germline CDR1 is SGHTA and CDR2 FQGNSA. DNA of the CDR3: TGTGCCAGCAGCCCCACAATAGGGGAGGTAAAGTACTTC. Protein: CASSPTIGEVKYF.

This chain joins TRBV28 and TRBJ2-5; 12 bases map to TRBD1. This CDR3 has 16 amino acids. V gave up 4 bases and J gave up 5 bases; unmatched junction bases: 8. Germline CDR1 MDHEN, CDR2 SYDVKM. In DNA, the CDR3 is TGTGCCAGCAGTTCCCTGGGACAGGGGGCGCGTGAGACCCAGTACTTC. Amino acids: CASSSLGQGARETQYF.

This clonotype showed up many times. This chain uses TRBV19 with TRBJ2-2; D is undetermined. Germline V lookup: CDR1 LNHDA, CDR2 SQIVND (reference sequence). This CDR3 region has 13 residues. Trimming pared 4 bases from V and 7 bases from J, leaving 10 bases between. Here the CDR3 DNA reads TGTGCCAGTAGTACGACCAGAGACGGGGAGCTGTTTTTT. It translates to CASSTTRDGELFF.

This clonotype was counted ten times or more. The chain joins TRBV12-3 or TRBV12-4 to TRBJ1-1, with D perhaps TRBD1 (6 bases). CDR3 length: 16 residues. V was shortened by 6 bases and J by 0 bases, with 17 bases between the two germline ends. The CDR3 loop reads CASSTNVRGMNTEAFF. The CDR3 DNA follows: TGTGCCAGCAGCACAAACGTCAGGGGAATGAACACTGAAGCTTTCTTT.

This clonotype was seen repeatedly, ten times or more. The V and J genes are TRBV6-5 and TRBJ2-2; 13 bases line up with TRBD2. This CDR3 has 16 residues. Germline V gene data show CDR1 as MNHEY and CDR2 as SVGAGI. J gave up 7 bases and V 7 bases, and 9 bases lay outside the gene matches. The DNA for the CDR3 is TGTGCCAGCACCCAGCGACTAGCGGGAGGCGGCGGGGAGCTGTTTTTT. Translation: CASTQRLAGGGGELFF.

This clonotype was picked up many times. This sequence joins TRBV20-1 and TRBJ1-5, with 7 bases that match TRBD1. The CDR3 covers 14 residues. Germline V gene data show CDR1 as DFQATT and CDR2 as SNEGSKA (reference sequence). V was pared by 6 bases and J by 9 bases, with 14 bases of the junction left unmatched. The CDR3 DNA reads TGCAGTGCCGACAGGGCCCAGGGCATAGGGCCCCAGCATTTT. The encoded protein is CSADRAQGIGPQHF.

This clonotype was counted many times. An end of the junction does not agree with germline; a read error may underlie this. The chain recombines TRBV7-3 with TRBJ1-2; possibly TRBD1 for D (6 bases). The CDR3 is 15 residues long. Germline V gene data show CDR1 as SGHTA and CDR2 as FQGTGA. The CDR3 DNA reads TGTGCCAGCAGCTTAATGTCCAGGGGTGACTATGGCCACACCTTC. Translation gives CASSLMSRGDYGHTF. Filled out from reference TRBV7-3 and TRBJ1-2, the complete variable domain reads GAGVSQTPSNKVTEKGKYVELRCDPISGHTALYWYRQSLGQGPEFLIYFQGTGAADDSGLPNDRFFAVRPEGSVSTLKIQRTERGDSAVYLCASSLMSRGDYGHTFGSGTRLTVV.

Ten or more counts support this clonotype. V and J are TRBV7-8 and TRBJ2-7; D assignment may be TRBD1 or TRBD2 (5 bases each). Between the trimmed V and J ends, which lost 3 bases and 6 bases, there was a span of 18 bases. The CDR3 spans 15 residues. Per germline, CDR1 SGHVS and CDR2 FQNEAQ. CDR3 DNA sequence: TGTGCCAGCAGCTTCGTCTCCAGGGTGGAGGCCGAGCAGTACTTC. It encodes CASSFVSRVEAEQYF.

This clonotype was detected many times. The V call is TRBV20-1, the J call TRBJ1-2, with D tentatively TRBD1 (5 bases). This CDR3 is built from 14 residues. Germline CDR1 and CDR2: DFQATT and SNEGSKA (reference sequence). The V end lost 6 bases, the J end lost 5 bases, and 19 bases lay between the germline ends. The CDR3 sequence is CSAARQLATYGYTF. The CDR3 nucleotides are TGCAGTGCGGCCCGACAGCTAGCGACATATGGCTACACCTTC.

In this sample, this clonotype turned up many times. The chain uses TRBV6-1 and TRBJ1-2, with 11 bases aligning to TRBD1. The germline V gene has CDR1 MNHNS and CDR2 SASEGT. With V trimmed by 1 base and J by 5 bases, 6 bases remained unmatched. This CDR3 contains 16 residues. CDR3 bases: TGTGCCAGCAGTGAAGTCTCGCGGGACAGGGGGTATGGCTACACCTTC. Translation: CASSEVSRDRGYGYTF.

The gene calls are TRBV6-1 and TRBJ2-7; D uncertain. The V and J ends lost 5 bases and 3 bases respectively, with 14 bases between them. The germline V gene encodes CDR1 MNHNS and CDR2 SASEGT. CDR3 length: 14 residues. CDR3 nucleotide sequence: TGTGCCAGCAGTACCCCGGCGGAAGTCTACGAGCAGTACTTC. Its protein product is CASSTPAEVYEQYF.

This clonotype has a count of ten or more. The rearrangement links TRBV6-1 to TRBJ1-5; 7 bases match TRBD1. The CDR3 is made up of 13 amino acids. Germline CDR1 MNHNS, CDR2 SASEGT. Trimming at V came to 1 base and at J to 10 bases, leaving 4 bases not matched to a gene. CDR3 DNA: TGTGCCAGCAGTGAAGGGACAGGTACTCCCCAGCATTTT. Its protein product is CASSEGTGTPQHF.

This clonotype appeared many times. This chain connects TRBV6-2 or TRBV6-3 to TRBJ1-2, with D hard to call. With 6 bases removed from V and 6 bases from J, the gap between germline ends came to 23 bases. The CDR3 is made up of 16 amino acids. The germline V gene encodes CDR1 MNHEY and CDR2 SVGEGT. This CDR3 is CASSLDGVQLSHGYTF. In DNA form, the CDR3 reads TGTGCCAGCAGCCTCGACGGGGTCCAGCTAAGCCATGGCTACACCTTC.

This clonotype was detected ten times or more. The chain uses TRBV6-1 and TRBJ1-3, with 7 bases that match TRBD1. Trimming cost V 4 bases and J 0 bases; bases outside gene matches: 6. This CDR3 region has 16 residues. In germline, CDR1 is MNHNS, CDR2 SASEGT. CDR3 nucleotide sequence: TGTGCCAGCAGTGGGCCGGGACAGCCCTCTGGAAACACCATATATTTT. Translated: CASSGPGQPSGNTIYF.